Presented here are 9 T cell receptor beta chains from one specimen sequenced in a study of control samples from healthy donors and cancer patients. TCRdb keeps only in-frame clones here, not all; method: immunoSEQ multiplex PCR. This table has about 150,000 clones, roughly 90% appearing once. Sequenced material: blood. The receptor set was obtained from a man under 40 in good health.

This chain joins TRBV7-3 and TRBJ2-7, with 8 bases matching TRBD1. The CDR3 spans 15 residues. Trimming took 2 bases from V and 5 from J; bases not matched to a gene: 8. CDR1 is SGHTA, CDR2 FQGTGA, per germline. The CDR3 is CASSLEGQGWHEQYF. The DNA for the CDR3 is TGTGCCAGCAGCTTAGAAGGACAGGGTTGGCACGAGCAGTACTTC. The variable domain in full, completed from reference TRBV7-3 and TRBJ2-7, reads GAGVSQTPSNKVTEKGKYVELRCDPISGHTALYWYRQSLGQGPEFLIYFQGTGAADDSGLPNDRFFAVRPEGSVSTLKIQRTERGDSAVYLCASSLEGQGWHEQYFGPGTRLTVT.

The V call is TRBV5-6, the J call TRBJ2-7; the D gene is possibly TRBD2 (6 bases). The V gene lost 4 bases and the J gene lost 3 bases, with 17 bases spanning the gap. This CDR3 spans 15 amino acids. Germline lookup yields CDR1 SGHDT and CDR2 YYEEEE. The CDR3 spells CASSPLGWGDYEQYF. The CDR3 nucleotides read TGTGCCAGCAGCCCCTTGGGGTGGGGGGACTACGAGCAGTACTTC.

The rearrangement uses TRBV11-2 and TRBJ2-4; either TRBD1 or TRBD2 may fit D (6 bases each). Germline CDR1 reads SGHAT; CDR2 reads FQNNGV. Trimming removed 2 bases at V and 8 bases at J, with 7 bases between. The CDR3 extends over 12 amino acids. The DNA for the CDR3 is TGTGCCAGCAGCTTAAGGGGGGACATTCAGTACTTC. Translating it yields CASSLRGDIQYF.

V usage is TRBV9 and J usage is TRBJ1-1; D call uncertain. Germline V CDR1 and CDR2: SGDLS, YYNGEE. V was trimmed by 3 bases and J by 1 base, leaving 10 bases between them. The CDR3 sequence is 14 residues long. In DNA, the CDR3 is TGTGCCAGCAGCGGAAATAATTGGAACACTGAAGCTTTCTTT. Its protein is CASSGNNWNTEAFF. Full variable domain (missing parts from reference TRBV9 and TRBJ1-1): DSGVTQTPKHLITATGQRVTLRCSPRSGDLSVYWYQQSLDQGLQFLIQYYNGEERAKGNILERFSAQQFPDLHSELNLSSLELGDSALYFCASSGNNWNTEAFFGQGTRLTVV.

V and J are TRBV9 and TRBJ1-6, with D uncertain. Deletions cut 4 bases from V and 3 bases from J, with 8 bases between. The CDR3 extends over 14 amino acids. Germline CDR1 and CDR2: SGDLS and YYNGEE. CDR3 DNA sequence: TGTGCCAGCAGCCGGGAGGGCTATAATTCACCCCTCCACTTT. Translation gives CASSREGYNSPLHF. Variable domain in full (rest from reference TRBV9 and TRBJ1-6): DSGVTQTPKHLITATGQRVTLRCSPRSGDLSVYWYQQSLDQGLQFLIQYYNGEERAKGNILERFSAQQFPDLHSELNLSSLELGDSALYFCASSREGYNSPLHFGNGTRLTVT.

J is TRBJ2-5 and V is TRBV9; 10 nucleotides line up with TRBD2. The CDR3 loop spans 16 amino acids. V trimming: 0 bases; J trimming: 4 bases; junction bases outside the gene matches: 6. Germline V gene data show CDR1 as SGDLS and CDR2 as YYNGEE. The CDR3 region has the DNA TGTGCCAGCAGCGTAGGTGGCCAGCGGGGGGGAGAGACCCAGTACTTC. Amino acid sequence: CASSVGGQRGGETQYF. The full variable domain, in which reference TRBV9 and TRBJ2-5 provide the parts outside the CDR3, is DSGVTQTPKHLITATGQRVTLRCSPRSGDLSVYWYQQSLDQGLQFLIQYYNGEERAKGNILERFSAQQFPDLHSELNLSSLELGDSALYFCASSVGGQRGGETQYFGPGTRLLVL.

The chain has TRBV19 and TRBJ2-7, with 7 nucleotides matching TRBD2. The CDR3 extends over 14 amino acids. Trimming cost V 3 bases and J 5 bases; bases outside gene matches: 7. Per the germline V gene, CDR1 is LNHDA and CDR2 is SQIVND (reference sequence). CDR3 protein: CASSIEDAGDEQYF. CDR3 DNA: TGTGCCAGTAGTATTGAGGACGCGGGAGACGAGCAGTACTTC. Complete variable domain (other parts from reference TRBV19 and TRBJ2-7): DGGITQSPKYLFRKEGQNVTLSCEQNLNHDAMYWYRQDPGQGLRLIYYSQIVNDFQKGDIAEGYSVSREKKESFPLTVTSAQKNPTAFYLCASSIEDAGDEQYFGPGTRLTVT.

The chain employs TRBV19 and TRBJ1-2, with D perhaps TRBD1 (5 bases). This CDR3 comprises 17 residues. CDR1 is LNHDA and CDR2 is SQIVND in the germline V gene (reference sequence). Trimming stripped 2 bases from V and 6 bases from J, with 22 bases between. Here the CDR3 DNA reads TGTGCCAGTAGTATAAGGCGGTTGCCTCGTAGAGGGGATGGCTACACCTTC. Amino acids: CASSIRRLPRRGDGYTF. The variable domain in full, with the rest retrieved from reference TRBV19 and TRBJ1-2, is DGGITQSPKYLFRKEGQNVTLSCEQNLNHDAMYWYRQDPGQGLRLIYYSQIVNDFQKGDIAEGYSVSREKKESFPLTVTSAQKNPTAFYLCASSIRRLPRRGDGYTFGSGTRLTVV.

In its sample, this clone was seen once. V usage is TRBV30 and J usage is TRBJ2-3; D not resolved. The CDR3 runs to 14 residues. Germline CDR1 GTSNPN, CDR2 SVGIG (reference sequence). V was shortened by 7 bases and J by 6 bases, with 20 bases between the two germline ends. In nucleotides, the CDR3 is TGTGCCTCTTCCGATACGCAGCTCATCGATACGCAGTATTTT. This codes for CASSDTQLIDTQYF.